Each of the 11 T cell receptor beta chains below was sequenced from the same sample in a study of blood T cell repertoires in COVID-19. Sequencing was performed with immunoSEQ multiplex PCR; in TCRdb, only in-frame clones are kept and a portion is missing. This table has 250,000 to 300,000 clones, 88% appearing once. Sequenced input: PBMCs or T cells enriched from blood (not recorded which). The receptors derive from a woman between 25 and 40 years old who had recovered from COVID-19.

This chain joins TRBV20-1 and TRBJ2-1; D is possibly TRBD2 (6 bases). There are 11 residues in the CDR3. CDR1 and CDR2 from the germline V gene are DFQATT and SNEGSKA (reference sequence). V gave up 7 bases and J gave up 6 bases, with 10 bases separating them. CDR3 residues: CSVAELNEQFF. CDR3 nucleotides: TGCAGTGTAGCGGAGCTCAATGAGCAGTTCTTC.

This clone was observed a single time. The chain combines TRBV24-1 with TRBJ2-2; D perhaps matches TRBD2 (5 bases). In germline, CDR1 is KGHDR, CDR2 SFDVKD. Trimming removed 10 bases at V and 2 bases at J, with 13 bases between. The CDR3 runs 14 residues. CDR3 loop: CATGIGRNTGELFF. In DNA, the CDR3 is TGTGCCACTGGGATTGGGAGAAACACCGGGGAGCTGTTTTTT.

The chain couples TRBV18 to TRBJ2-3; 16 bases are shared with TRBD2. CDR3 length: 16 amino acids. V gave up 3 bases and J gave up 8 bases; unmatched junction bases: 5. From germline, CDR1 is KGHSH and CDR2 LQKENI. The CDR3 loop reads CASSPGTSGGATTQYF. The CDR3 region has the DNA TGTGCCAGCTCACCCGGGACTAGCGGGGGGGCCACTACGCAGTATTTT.

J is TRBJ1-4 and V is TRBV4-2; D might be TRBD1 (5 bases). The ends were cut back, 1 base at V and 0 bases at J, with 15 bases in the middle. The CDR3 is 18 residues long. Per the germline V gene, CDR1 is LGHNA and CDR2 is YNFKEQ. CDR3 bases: TGTGCCAGCAGCCAAGGACAGAATCTGCAGGCAACTAATGAAAAACTGTTTTTT. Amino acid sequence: CASSQGQNLQATNEKLFF.

As DNA, the CDR3 is TGTGCCAGCAGCTTGGACAGTGTATACGAGCAGTACTTC. Translating gives CASSLDSVYEQYF. The rearrangement uses TRBV5-6 and TRBJ2-7; D unresolved. Trimming left V 0 bases short and J 4 bases short, with 8 bases between. This CDR3 comprises 13 residues. Looked up from germline, CDR1 is SGHDT and CDR2 is YYEEEE.

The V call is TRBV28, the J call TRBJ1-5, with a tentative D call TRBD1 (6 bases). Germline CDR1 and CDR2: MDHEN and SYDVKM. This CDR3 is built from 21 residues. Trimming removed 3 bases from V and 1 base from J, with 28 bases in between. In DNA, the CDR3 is TGTGCCAGCAGTTTCTCGCCCAACCGGGACAAGGGAGTAGTGAGCAATCAGCCCCAGCATTTT. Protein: CASSFSPNRDKGVVSNQPQHF.

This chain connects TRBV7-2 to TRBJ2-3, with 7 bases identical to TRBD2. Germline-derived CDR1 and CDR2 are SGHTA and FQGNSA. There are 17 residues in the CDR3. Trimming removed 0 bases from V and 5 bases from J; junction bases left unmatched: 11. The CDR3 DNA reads TGTGCCAGCAGCTTAGCGCCCACTGCGGGGGTGGGAGATACGCAGTATTTT. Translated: CASSLAPTAGVGDTQYF.

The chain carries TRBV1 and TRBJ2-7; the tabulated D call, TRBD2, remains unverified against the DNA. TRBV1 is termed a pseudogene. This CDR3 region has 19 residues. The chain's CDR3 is CTSSQVLLAGAFSSYEQYF. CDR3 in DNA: TGCACCAGCAGCCAAGTCTTACTAGCGGGGGCCTTCAGCTCCTACGAGCAGTACTTC.

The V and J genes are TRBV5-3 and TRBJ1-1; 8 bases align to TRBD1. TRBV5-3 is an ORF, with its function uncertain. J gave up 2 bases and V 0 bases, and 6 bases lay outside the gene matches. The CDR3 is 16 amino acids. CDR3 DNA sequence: TGTGCCAGAAGCTTGGTTTGGGACAGGTCTAACACTGAAGCTTTCTTT. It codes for CARSLVWDRSNTEAFF.

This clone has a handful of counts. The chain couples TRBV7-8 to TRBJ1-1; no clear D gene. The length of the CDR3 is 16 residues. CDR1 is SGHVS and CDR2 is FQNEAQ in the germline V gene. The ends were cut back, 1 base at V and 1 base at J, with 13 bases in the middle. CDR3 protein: CASSLDIWARNTEAFF. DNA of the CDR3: TGTGCCAGCAGCTTAGACATCTGGGCGCGGAACACTGAAGCTTTCTTT. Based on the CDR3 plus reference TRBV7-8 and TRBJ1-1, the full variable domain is GAGVSQSPRYKVAKRGQDVALRCDPISGHVSLFWYQQALGQGPEFLTYFQNEAQLDKSGLPSDRFFAERPEGSVSTLKIQRTQQEDSAVYLCASSLDIWARNTEAFFGQGTRLTVV.

The chain's CDR3 is CASSLVAGADYEQYF. CDR3 nucleotides: TGTGCCAGCAGCTTAGTGGCGGGAGCGGACTACGAGCAGTACTTC. The chain employs TRBV11-2 and TRBJ2-7; TRBD2 matches at 7 bases. Germline assignment: CDR1 SGHAT and CDR2 FQNNGV. The CDR3 is made up of 15 amino acids. Trimming removed 1 base from V and 3 bases from J; junction bases left unmatched: 6.